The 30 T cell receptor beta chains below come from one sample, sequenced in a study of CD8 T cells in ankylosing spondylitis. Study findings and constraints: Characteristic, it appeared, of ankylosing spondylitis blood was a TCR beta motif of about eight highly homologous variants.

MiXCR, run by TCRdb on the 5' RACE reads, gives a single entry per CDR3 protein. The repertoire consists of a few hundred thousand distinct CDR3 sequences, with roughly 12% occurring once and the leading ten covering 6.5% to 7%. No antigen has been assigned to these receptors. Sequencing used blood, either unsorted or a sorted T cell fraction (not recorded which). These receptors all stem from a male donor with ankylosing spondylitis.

The CDR3 reads CSVRGRPGNTIYF. The CDR3, as DNA: TGCAGTGTTCGGGGTCGACCCGGAAACACCATATATTTT. V gene TRBV20-1 combines with J gene TRBJ1-3; D unclear. The CDR3 is made up of 13 amino acids. V lost 7 bases, J lost 4 bases, and 14 bases lay in between. Germline CDR1 DFQATT, CDR2 SNEGSKA (reference sequence).

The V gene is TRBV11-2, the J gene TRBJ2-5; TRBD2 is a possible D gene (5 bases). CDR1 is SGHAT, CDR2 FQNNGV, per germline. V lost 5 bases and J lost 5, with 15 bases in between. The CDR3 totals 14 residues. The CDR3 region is CASSRPEVRETQYF. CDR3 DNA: TGTGCCAGCAGCAGACCGGAGGTACGGGAGACCCAGTACTTC.

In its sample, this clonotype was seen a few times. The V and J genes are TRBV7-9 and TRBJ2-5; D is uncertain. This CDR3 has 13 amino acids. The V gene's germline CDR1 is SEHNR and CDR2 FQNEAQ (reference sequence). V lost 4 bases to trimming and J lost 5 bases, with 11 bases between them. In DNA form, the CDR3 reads TGTGCCAGCAGCTCCCCCGGGCTGGAGACCCAGTACTTC. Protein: CASSSPGLETQYF.

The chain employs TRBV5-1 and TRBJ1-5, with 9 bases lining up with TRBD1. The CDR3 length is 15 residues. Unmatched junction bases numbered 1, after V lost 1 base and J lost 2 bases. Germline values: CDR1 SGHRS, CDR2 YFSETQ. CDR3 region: CASSLWTGGNQPQHF. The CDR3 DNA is TGCGCCAGCAGCTTGTGGACAGGGGGCAATCAGCCCCAGCATTTT.

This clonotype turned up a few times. CDR3 region: CASSRGAAGNNEQFF. The CDR3 DNA reads as TGTGCCAGCAGCCGGGGGGCCGCCGGGAACAATGAGCAGTTCTTC. The chain links TRBV7-2 to TRBJ2-1; TRBD2 might be the D (7 bases). Germline lookup yields CDR1 SGHTA and CDR2 FQGNSA. The CDR3 has 15 amino acids. Trimming stripped 5 bases from V and 5 bases from J, with 16 bases between.

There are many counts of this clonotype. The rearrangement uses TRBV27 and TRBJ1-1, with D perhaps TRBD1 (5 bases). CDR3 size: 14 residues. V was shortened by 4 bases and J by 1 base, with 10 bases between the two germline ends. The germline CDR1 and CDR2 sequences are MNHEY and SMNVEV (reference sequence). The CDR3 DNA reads TGTGCCAGCAGTTGGCGGGGGAGGAACACTGAAGCTTTCTTT. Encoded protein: CASSWRGRNTEAFF.

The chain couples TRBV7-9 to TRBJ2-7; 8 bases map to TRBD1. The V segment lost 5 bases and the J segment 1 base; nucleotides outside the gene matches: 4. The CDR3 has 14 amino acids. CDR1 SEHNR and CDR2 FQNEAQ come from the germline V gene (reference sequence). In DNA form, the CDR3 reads TGTGCCAGCAGCGCAGGGGGCCCATCCTACGAGCAGTACGTC. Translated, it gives CASSAGGPSYEQYV.

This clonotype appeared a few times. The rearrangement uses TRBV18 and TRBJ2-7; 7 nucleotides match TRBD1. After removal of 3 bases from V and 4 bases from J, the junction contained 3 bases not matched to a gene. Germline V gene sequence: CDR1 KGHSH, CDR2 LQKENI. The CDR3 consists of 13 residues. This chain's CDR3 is CASSPGQRYEQYF. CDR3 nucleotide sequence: TGTGCCAGCTCACCGGGACAGAGATACGAGCAGTACTTC.

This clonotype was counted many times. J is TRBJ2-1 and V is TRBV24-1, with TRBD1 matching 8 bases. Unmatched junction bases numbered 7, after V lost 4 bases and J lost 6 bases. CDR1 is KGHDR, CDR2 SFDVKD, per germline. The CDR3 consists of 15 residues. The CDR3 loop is CATSDPTGTGNEQFF. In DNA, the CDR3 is TGTGCCACCAGTGACCCAACCGGGACAGGCAATGAGCAGTTCTTC.

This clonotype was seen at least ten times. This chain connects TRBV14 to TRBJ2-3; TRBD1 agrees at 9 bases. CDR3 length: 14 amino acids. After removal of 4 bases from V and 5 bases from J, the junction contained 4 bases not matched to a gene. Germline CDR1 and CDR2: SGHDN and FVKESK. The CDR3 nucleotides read TGTGCCAGCAGCCCGAACAGGGGGCAAGATACGCAGTATTTT. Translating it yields CASSPNRGQDTQYF.

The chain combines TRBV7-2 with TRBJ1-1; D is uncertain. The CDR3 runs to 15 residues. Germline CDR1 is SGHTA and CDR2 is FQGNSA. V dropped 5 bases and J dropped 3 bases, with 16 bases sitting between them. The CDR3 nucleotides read TGTGCCAGCAGCCGTTCTTTCCCGGCGGACACTGAAGCTTTCTTT. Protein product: CASSRSFPADTEAFF.

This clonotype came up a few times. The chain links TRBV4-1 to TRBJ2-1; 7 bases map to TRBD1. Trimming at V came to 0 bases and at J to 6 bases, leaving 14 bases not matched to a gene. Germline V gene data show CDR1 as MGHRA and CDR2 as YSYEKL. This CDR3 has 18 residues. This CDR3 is CASSQDLEQGVFINEQFF. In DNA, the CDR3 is TGCGCCAGCAGCCAAGATCTTGAGCAGGGGGTATTTATCAATGAGCAGTTCTTC.

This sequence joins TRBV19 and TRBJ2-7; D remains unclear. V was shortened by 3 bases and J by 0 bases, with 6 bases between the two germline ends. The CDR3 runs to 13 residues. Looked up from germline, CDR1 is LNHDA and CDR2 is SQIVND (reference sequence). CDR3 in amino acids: CASSMHTSYEQYF. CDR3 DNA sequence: TGTGCCAGTAGTATGCATACCTCCTACGAGCAGTACTTC.

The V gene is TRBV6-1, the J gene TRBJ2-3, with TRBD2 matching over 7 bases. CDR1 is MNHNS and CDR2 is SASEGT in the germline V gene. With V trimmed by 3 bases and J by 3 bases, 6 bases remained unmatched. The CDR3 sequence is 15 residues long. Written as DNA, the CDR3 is TGTGCCAGCAGTGATGGGGCGCGGGGGACAGATACGCAGTATTTT. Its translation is CASSDGARGTDTQYF.

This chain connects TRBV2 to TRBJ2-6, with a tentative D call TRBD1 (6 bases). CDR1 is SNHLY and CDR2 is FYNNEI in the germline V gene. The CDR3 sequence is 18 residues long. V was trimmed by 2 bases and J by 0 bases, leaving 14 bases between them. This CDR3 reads CASSETGTRYSGANVLTF. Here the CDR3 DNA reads TGTGCCAGCAGTGAAACCGGGACAAGATACTCTGGGGCCAACGTCCTGACTTTC.

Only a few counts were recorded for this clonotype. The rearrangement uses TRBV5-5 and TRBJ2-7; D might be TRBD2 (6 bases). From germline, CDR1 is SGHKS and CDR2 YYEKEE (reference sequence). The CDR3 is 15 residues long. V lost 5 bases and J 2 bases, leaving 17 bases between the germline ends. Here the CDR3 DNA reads TGTGCCAGCAGTCCGGCGGGGTCACAGCCCTACGAGCAGTACTTC. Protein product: CASSPAGSQPYEQYF.

Here the CDR3 DNA reads TGCGCCAGCAGTGAGTCCCCGGTTACTGATACGCAGTATTTT. Encoded protein: CASSESPVTDTQYF. The chain links TRBV10-1 to TRBJ2-3; D call uncertain. Germline V gene lookup returns CDR1 WNHNN and CDR2 SYGVQD (reference sequence). The CDR3 length is 14 residues. V was cut by 0 bases and J by 6 bases, with 10 bases left in between.

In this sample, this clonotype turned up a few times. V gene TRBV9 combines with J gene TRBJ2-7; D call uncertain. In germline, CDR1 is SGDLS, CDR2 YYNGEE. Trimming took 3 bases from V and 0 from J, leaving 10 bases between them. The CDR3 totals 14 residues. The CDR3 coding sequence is TGTGCCAGCAGCGGCGCTCCTTTCTCCTACGAGCAGTACTTC. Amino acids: CASSGAPFSYEQYF.

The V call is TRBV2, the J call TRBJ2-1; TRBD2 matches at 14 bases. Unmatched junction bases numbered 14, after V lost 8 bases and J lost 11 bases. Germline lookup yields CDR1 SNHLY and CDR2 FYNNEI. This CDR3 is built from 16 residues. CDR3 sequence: CASRPPGLAGVVKQFF. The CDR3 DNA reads TGTGCCAGCCGTCCTCCGGGACTAGCGGGAGTTGTTAAGCAGTTCTTC.

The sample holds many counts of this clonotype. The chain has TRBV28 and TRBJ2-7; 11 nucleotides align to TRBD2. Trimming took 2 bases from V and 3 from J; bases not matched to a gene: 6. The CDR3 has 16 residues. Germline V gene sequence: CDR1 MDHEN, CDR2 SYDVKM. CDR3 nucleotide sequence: TGTGCCAGCAGTTTAGCACTAGCGGGAGCCCTCTACGAGCAGTACTTC. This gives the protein CASSLALAGALYEQYF.

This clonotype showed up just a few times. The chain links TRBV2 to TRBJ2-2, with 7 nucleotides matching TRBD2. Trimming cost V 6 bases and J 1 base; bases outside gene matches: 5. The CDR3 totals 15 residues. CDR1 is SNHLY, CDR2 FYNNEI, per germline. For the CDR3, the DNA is TGTGCCAGCAGGGGAGGGAACTGGAACACCGGGGAGCTGTTTTTT. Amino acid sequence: CASRGGNWNTGELFF.

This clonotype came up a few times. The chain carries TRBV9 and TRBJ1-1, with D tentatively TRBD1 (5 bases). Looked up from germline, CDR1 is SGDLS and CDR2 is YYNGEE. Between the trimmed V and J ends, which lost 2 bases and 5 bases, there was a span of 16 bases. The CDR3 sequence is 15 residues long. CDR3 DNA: TGTGCCAGCAGCGTCGGGGGTTATGATGGGACTGAAGCTTTCTTT. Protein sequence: CASSVGGYDGTEAFF.

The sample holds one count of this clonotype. The CDR3 here is CASIGSSGTGQGYEQYF. The CDR3 region has the DNA TGTGCCAGCATAGGGTCATCGGGTACGGGTCAGGGATACGAGCAGTACTTC. J is TRBJ2-7 and V is TRBV28, with a possible D match to TRBD1 (5 bases). The V gene lost 7 bases and the J gene lost 4 bases, with 26 bases spanning the gap. CDR1 and CDR2 (germline): MDHEN, SYDVKM. The CDR3 is made up of 17 amino acids.

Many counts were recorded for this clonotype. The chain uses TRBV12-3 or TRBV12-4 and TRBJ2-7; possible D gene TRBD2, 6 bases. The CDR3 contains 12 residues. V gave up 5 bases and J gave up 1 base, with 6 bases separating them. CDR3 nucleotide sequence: TGTGCCAGCAGTGGGACTTCCTACGAGCAGTACTTC. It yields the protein CASSGTSYEQYF.

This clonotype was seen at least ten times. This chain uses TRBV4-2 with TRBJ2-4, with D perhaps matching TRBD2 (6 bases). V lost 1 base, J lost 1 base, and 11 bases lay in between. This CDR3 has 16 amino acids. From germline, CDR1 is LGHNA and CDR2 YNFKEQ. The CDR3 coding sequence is TGTGCCAGCAGCCAAGGAGGAGGGATCGCCAAAAACATTCAGTACTTC. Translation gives CASSQGGGIAKNIQYF.

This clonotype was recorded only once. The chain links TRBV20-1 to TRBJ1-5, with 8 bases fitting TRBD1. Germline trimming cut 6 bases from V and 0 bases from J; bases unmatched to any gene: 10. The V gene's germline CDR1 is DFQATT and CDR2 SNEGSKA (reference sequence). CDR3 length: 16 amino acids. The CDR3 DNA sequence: TGCAGTGCAGAGGAACAGGGGGTTATTAGCAATCAGCCCCAGCATTTT. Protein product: CSAEEQGVISNQPQHF.

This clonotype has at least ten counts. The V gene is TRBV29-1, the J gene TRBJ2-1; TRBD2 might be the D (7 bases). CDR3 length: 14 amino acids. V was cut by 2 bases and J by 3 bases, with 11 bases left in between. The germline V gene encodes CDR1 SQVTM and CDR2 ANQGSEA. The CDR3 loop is CSVEPGGGYNEQFF. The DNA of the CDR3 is TGCAGCGTTGAACCGGGGGGCGGCTACAATGAGCAGTTCTTC.

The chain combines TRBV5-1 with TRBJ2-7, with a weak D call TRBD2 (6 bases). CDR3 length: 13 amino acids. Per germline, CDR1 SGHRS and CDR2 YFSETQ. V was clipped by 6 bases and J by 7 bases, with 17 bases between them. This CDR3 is CASKVEGTWEQYF. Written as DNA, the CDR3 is TGCGCCAGCAAAGTCGAGGGGACTTGGGAGCAGTACTTC. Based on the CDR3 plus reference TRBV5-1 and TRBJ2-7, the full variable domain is KAGVTQTPRYLIKTRGQQVTLSCSPISGHRSVSWYQQTPGQGLQFLFEYFSETQRNKGNFPGRFSGRQFSNSRSEMNVSTLELGDSALYLCASKVEGTWEQYFGPGTRLTVT.

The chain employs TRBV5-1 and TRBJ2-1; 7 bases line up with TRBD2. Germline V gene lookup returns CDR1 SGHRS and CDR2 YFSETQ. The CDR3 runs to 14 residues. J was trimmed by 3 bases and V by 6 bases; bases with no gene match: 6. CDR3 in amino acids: CASTSGGGYNEQFF. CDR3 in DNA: TGCGCCAGCACGAGTGGGGGGGGCTACAATGAGCAGTTCTTC.

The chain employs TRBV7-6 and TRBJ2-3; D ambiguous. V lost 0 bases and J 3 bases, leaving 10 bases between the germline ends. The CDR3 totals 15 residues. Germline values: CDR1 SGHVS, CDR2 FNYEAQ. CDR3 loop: CASSLAPSKTDTQYF. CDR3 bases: TGTGCCAGCAGCTTAGCCCCCAGCAAGACAGATACGCAGTATTTT.